This TCR beta chain appears in the sequencing data of a study of blood T cell repertoires in COVID-19. Study context: Acute-phase and convalescent COVID-19 samples originated in the United States, Italy and Spain.

Losses at the gene ends were 3 bases for V and 2 bases for J; bases not matched to a gene: 10. This CDR3 is 17 amino acids long. Germline V gives CDR1 MGHRA, CDR2 YSYEKL. The method was immunoSEQ multiplex PCR; TCRdb's version includes in-frame clones alone and lacks a portion of them. Of approximately 54,000 clones in the sample, approximately 90% were seen once. The rearrangement joins TRBV4-1 to TRBJ1-3, with 7 bases matching TRBD1. The specimen was peripheral blood. The clonotype originates from a man aged 45-65 years with acute or convalescent COVID-19. In DNA, the CDR3 is TGCGCCAGCAGCCACCAACCGAGGGGGCAAACTGGAAACACCATATATTTT. This codes for CASSHQPRGQTGNTIYF.